This record looks at one TCR beta chain sequence and its context. Its antigen remains unknown. Clones were sequenced by immunoSEQ multiplex PCR, and TCRdb holds only the in-frame ones, with some missing. The sample includes approximately 120,000 clones, 80% to 95% of them seen just once. This CDR3 contains 14 residues. Germline CDR1 reads LNHDA; CDR2 reads SQIVND (reference sequence). Trimming removed 6 bases at V and 2 bases at J, with 10 bases between. This specimen comes from a study of OX40 agonist ivuxolimab in advanced cancers. At the level of the study: It was ivuxolimab, an agonistic anti-OX40 (CD134) antibody, that patients were treated with. Six ivuxolimab dose levels, 0.01 to 10 mg/kg, were given intravenously every 2 weeks.

Findings of the study overall: At 0.1 to 3.0 mg/kg and by week 6, clonal expansion occurred in CD4+ and CD8+ blood T cells.

Patients had blood sampled at baseline and again on cycle 4 day 1 and cycle 7 day 1. The rearrangement links TRBV19 to TRBJ1-4, with D perhaps TRBD1 (5 bases). This TCR was sampled from an adult with an advanced solid tumor such as melanoma, head and neck, liver or kidney cancer. The starting material was CD4+ or CD8+ T cells sorted from blood, obtained in a trial of the OX40 agonist ivuxolimab. The CDR3 DNA reads as TGTGCCAGTAGCCAGCAGGGTACTAATGAAAAACTGTTTTTT. The encoded protein is CASSQQGTNEKLFF.